This T cell receptor beta chain stems from a study of Graves' ophthalmopathy and Graves' hyperthyroidism. Background on the study: At the time of initial diagnosis and before any treatment, peripheral blood was collected.

Broader study findings: Blood shared most expanded thyroid clonotypes above 0.001 frequency.

From germline, CDR1 is LNHDA and CDR2 SQIVND (reference sequence). The CDR3 extends over 12 amino acids. V was clipped by 1 base and J by 10 bases, with 8 bases between them. No ophthalmopathy within 18 months of follow-up signified stable hyperthyroidism. Establishment of the diagnosis relied upon clinical symptoms, serum thyroxine, TRAb, thyroid ultrasound and orbital computed tomography. Amplifying from RNA transcripts, the study obtained TCR beta CDR3 regions. RT-PCR with HTBI primers came first, then second-round multiplex PCR. TCRdb used MiXCR to reprocess the multiplex PCR reads, holding one entry per CDR3 protein. The table includes some 360,000 distinct CDR3 sequences, about 18% detected once. Comments on this clonotype: Its target is not known.

Sequencing was performed on peripheral blood. V gene TRBV19 combines with J gene TRBJ1-5; maybe TRBD1 (6 bases). The clonotype originates from an adult woman with stable Graves' hyperthyroidism. As DNA, the CDR3 is TGTGCCAGTAGTATAGGGGGGGGCCCCCAGCATTTT. As protein: CASSIGGGPQHF.